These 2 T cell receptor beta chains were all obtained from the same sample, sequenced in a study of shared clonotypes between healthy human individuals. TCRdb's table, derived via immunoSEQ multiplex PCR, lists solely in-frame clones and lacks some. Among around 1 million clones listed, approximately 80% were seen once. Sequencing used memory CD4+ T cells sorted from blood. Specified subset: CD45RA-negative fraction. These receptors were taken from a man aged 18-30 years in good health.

CDR3 loop: CASSLAGTSGGTDTQYF. CDR3 bases: TGCGCCAGCAGCTTGGCCGGGACTAGCGGGGGCACAGATACGCAGTATTTT. The chain has TRBV5-1 and TRBJ2-3; TRBD2 agrees at 13 bases. Losses at the gene ends were 0 bases for V and 1 base for J; bases not matched to a gene: 2. Germline values: CDR1 SGHRS, CDR2 YFSETQ. There are 17 residues in the CDR3.

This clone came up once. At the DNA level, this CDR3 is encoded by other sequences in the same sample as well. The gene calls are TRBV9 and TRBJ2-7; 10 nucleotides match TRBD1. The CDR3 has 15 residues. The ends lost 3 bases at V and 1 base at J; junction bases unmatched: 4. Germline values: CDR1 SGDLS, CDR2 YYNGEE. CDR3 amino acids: CASSARTGGSYEQYF. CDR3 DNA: TGTGCCAGCAGCGCCCGGACAGGGGGTTCCTACGAGCAGTACTTC.